Described below is a single T cell receptor (beta chain) sequence and its context. Its antigen is unidentified. Depths of 1 in 200,000 to 1 in 1 million T cells were the sequencing target. This table comes from immunoSEQ multiplex PCR, and its TCRdb copy is limited to in-frame clones, with some not included. The top ten hold around 30% of the sample, which has more than 85,000 clones, about 72% seen once. The data are from a study of cytotoxic CD8 clonotypes in ibrutinib-treated CLL. Study information: The subjects consisted of roughly twelve relapsed/refractory and approximately 15 treatment-naive individuals, with 17 to 18 IGHV unmutated. Study-level points and caveats: Clonality was elevated at ibrutinib response and had returned toward baseline at progression. Few clonotypes were public, and these shrank or held steady under treatment.

The CDR3 is 14 amino acids. This sequence joins TRBV21-1 and TRBJ2-2; the table's D call, TRBD2, has no DNA check behind it. TRBV21-1 is a known pseudogene. The origin of this receptor is a human donor with chronic lymphocytic leukemia. This specimen was PBMCs, taken after 12 months of ibrutinib treatment. Written as DNA, the CDR3 is TGTGCCAGCAGCAAGTCGGAGGGGACGGGGGAGCTGTTTTTT. It specifies CASSKSEGTGELFF.